The 6 T cell receptor beta chains in this list originate from one sample, sequenced in a study of T cells expressing NK-cell markers. TCRdb re-called the 5' RACE reads, yielding one record per CDR3 amino acid sequence without DNA. The specimen's table records about 460,000 distinct CDR3 sequences. Input material: blood T cells: a sorted CD56 or NKG2C T cell subset, CD4+ or CD8+ T cells, or bulk PBMC T cells (not recorded which). The receptors derive from a woman aged 50 to 65 in good health.

V and J are TRBV5-1 and TRBJ2-1; TCRdb names TRBD2, which stays unverified in the absence of DNA. CDR1 and CDR2 from the germline V gene are SGHRS and YFSETQ. This CDR3 region has 15 residues. The CDR3 region is CASSLTSGSYNEQFF.

The rearrangement joins TRBV20-1 to TRBJ1-5. The length of the CDR3 is 13 residues. Per germline, CDR1 DFQATT and CDR2 SNEGSKA (reference sequence). The CDR3 loop reads CSAGGLNNQPQHF.

The chain joins TRBV7-6 to TRBJ2-5; TCRdb indicates TRBD2, and absent DNA this call remains unverified. Germline-derived CDR1 and CDR2 are SGHVS and FNYEAQ. The length of the CDR3 is 15 residues. The CDR3 protein is CASSLGTSVGETQYF.

V usage is TRBV20-1 and J usage is TRBJ2-1; TCRdb outputs TRBD2, but without DNA this stays unchecked. This CDR3 spans 16 amino acids. CDR1 and CDR2 from the germline V gene are DFQATT and SNEGSKA (reference sequence). CDR3 in amino acids: CSARSVPGLAGYEQFF.

V and J are TRBV4-1 and TRBJ1-5. The germline V gene has CDR1 MGHRA and CDR2 YSYEKL. The CDR3 is 14 residues long. The CDR3 protein is CASSQPDSYQPQHF.

The chain links TRBV11-3 to TRBJ2-5. Germline V lookup: CDR1 SGHNT, CDR2 YENEEA. The CDR3 contains 14 residues. CDR3 amino acids: CASSLETDQGSQYF. The whole variable domain, remainder taken from reference TRBV11-3 and TRBJ2-5, is EAGVVQSPRYKIIEKKQPVAFWCNPISGHNTLYWYLQNLGQGPELLIRYENEEAVDDSQLPKDRFSAERLKGVDSTLKIQPAELGDSAVYLCASSLETDQGSQYFGPGTRLLVL.